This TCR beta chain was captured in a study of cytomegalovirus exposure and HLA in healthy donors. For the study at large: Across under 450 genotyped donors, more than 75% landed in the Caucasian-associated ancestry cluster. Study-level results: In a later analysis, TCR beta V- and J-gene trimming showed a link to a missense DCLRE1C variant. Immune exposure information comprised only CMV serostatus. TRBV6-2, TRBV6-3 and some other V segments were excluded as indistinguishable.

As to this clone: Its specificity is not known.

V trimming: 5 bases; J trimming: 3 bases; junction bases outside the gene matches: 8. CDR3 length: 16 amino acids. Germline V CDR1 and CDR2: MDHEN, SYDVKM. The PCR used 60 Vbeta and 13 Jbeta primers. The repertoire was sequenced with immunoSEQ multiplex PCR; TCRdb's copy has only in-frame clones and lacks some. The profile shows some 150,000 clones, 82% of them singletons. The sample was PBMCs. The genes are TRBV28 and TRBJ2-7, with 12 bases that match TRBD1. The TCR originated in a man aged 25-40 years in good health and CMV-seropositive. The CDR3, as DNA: TGTGCCAGCAGTCCAAAGGGGACAGGGGGCTTCTACGAGCAGTACTTC. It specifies CASSPKGTGGFYEQYF.